This T cell receptor (beta chain) was observed in a study of PD-L1 blockade in urothelial cancer. As for time point: peripheral blood 6 weeks after treatment start. This clone was recorded a few times. Measured with immunoSEQ multiplex PCR; TCRdb has only the in-frame clones, and not every one. In the table there are about 36,000 clones, more than 80% of which are singletons. The source of this sequence is a man aged 35 to 55 with urothelial cancer. The sample in question was PBMCs, obtained around atezolizumab (anti-PD-L1) treatment.

CDR3 residues: CASSQLAESSYEQYF. The CDR3 nucleotides read TGTGCCAGCAGCCAACTAGCTGAGAGCTCCTACGAGCAGTACTTC. The rearrangement uses TRBV7-6 and TRBJ2-7; a weak D match, TRBD2 (6 bases). This CDR3 contains 15 residues. V was cut by 5 bases and J by 0 bases, with 14 bases left in between. CDR1 SGHVS and CDR2 FNYEAQ come from the germline V gene.